This T cell receptor beta chain was identified during a study of T cell repertoires in cytomegalovirus infection. Via MiXCR, TCRdb re-called the reads, giving one row per CDR3 protein. The table records approximately 1,000,000 distinct CDR3 sequences, 31% of them present only once. There are many counts of this clonotype. Its antigen is undetermined. The CDR3 is made up of 14 amino acids. V lost 4 bases, J lost 0 bases, and 11 bases lay in between. CDR1 is SGHDT and CDR2 is YYEEEE in the germline V gene. The sequence was collected from a human donor in good health (CMV status not recorded). Some clones in this sample may be carry-over from other donors' samples. The material was cultured CD8+ T cells from PBMCs, obtained from culture after CMV antigen stimulation. This rearrangement joins TRBV5-6 to TRBJ2-7; possibly TRBD2 for D (6 bases). CDR3: CASSLGGSSYEQYV. Here the CDR3 DNA reads TGTGCCAGCAGCCTGGGAGGTAGCTCCTACGAGCAGTACGTC.